This passage covers 23 T cell receptor beta chains from one sample sequenced in a study of breast tumors, draining lymph nodes, adjacent tissues. Samples came from axillary lymph nodes draining the breast cancer. TCRdb re-called the multiplex PCR reads through MiXCR, storing one row per CDR3 protein. The table includes roughly 100,000 distinct CDR3 sequences, more than 30% detected once. Input material: axillary lymph node tissue. Every receptor here comes from a female donor with breast cancer. Some clones in this sample may be carry-over from other donors' samples.

This clonotype has ten or more counts. Being one base from a much bigger clone, this may be a read error. J is TRBJ2-5 and V is TRBV6-1; 8 nucleotides align to TRBD1. Germline values: CDR1 MNHNS, CDR2 SASEGT. V dropped 5 bases and J dropped 2; count of bases not matched to a gene: 4. The CDR3 has 14 amino acids. In DNA, the CDR3 is TGTGCCAGCAGTCTAACAGGGGGGCAAGAGACCCAGTACTTC. This translates into CASSLTGGQETQYF.

The chain carries TRBV10-3 and TRBJ2-6; D is possibly TRBD1 (6 bases). Trimming stripped 7 bases from V and 3 bases from J, with 16 bases between. Germline loops: CDR1 ENHRY, CDR2 SYGVKD. The CDR3 has 16 amino acids. CDR3 amino acids: CAITNPTGLGANVLTF. CDR3 in DNA: TGTGCCATCACCAATCCTACAGGGCTTGGGGCCAACGTCCTGACTTTC.

This clonotype was found many times. This chain links TRBV20-1 with TRBJ2-3; D is perhaps TRBD1 or TRBD2 (6 bases each). V dropped 0 bases and J dropped 6 bases, with 16 bases sitting between them. CDR3 length: 15 amino acids. Germline V gene lookup returns CDR1 DFQATT and CDR2 SNEGSKA (reference sequence). The CDR3 region has the DNA TGCAGTGCTAGAGATATCGGGGGCGCCATGGATACGCAGTATTTT. Its translation is CSARDIGGAMDTQYF.

This chain connects TRBV6-1 to TRBJ1-1; 9 nucleotides match TRBD1. Germline V gives CDR1 MNHNS, CDR2 SASEGT. The CDR3 is 13 amino acids. Unmatched junction bases numbered 2, after V lost 6 bases and J lost 3 bases. CDR3 bases: TGTGCCAGCAGCAGGACAGGGGACACTGAAGCTTTCTTT. Its translation is CASSRTGDTEAFF.

This clonotype was detected many times. CDR3 loop: CASSVGLSNQPQHF. CDR3 DNA: TGTGCCAGCAGCGTAGGGCTTAGCAATCAGCCCCAGCATTTT. The V gene is TRBV9, the J gene TRBJ1-5; D uncertain. This CDR3 region has 14 residues. Germline V lookup: CDR1 SGDLS, CDR2 YYNGEE. V was shortened by 0 bases and J by 0 bases, with 4 bases between the two germline ends.

V is TRBV6-1 and J is TRBJ1-1, with D possibly matching TRBD1 (6 bases). With 5 bases removed from V and 6 bases from J, the gap between germline ends came to 16 bases. The CDR3 extends over 14 amino acids. From germline, CDR1 is MNHNS and CDR2 SASEGT. The CDR3 is CASSQDGRGSEAFF. The CDR3 coding sequence is TGTGCCAGCAGTCAAGATGGCAGGGGTTCTGAAGCTTTCTTT.

This clonotype showed up many times. CDR3: CASSRGEASGELFF. The CDR3, as DNA: TGTGCCAGCAGCCGCGGCGAGGCTTCCGGGGAGCTGTTTTTT. V and J are TRBV3-1 and TRBJ2-2; D call uncertain. CDR1 is LGHDT and CDR2 is YNNKEL in the germline V gene (reference sequence). V was pared by 4 bases and J by 6 bases, with 12 bases between. This CDR3 comprises 14 residues.

The genes are TRBV5-6 and TRBJ2-1, with D perhaps matching TRBD1 (6 bases). Between the trimmed V and J ends, which lost 2 bases and 10 bases, there was a span of 13 bases. The CDR3 is 13 residues long. Germline V CDR1 and CDR2: SGHDT, YYEEEE. The CDR3 nucleotides read TGTGCCAGCAGCTTTAGTAGGGGGTGGGAGCAGTTCTTC. Translating it yields CASSFSRGWEQFF.

This clonotype was counted many times. This clone may be a read error of a much larger clone one base away. This chain uses TRBV12-5 with TRBJ2-7, with TRBD1 matching over 9 bases. CDR1 is LGHNT and CDR2 is FRNRAP in the germline V gene. The length of the CDR3 is 15 residues. V lost 7 bases to trimming and J lost 5 bases; unmatched junction nucleotides: 12. CDR3 region: CASASDRGSWNEQYF. For the CDR3, the DNA is TGTGCTAGTGCCAGCGACAGGGGGTCTTGGAACGAGCAGTACTTC. Drawing the rest from reference TRBV12-5 and TRBJ2-7, the complete variable domain is DARVTQTPRHKVTEMGQEVTMRCQPILGHNTVFWYRQTMMQGLELLAYFRNRAPLDDSGMPKDRFSAEMPDATLATLKIQPSEPRDSAVYFCASASDRGSWNEQYFGPGTRLTVT.

The V and J genes are TRBV20-1 and TRBJ2-1; TRBD2 matches 14 bases. Germline V gene data show CDR1 as DFQATT and CDR2 as SNEGSKA (reference sequence). The V gene end was trimmed by 0 bases and the J gene end by 15 bases; junction bases not matched to a gene: 13. CDR3 length equals 16 residues. Here the CDR3 DNA reads TGCAGTGCTAGAGATCCGGGACTAGCGGGAGTCAATGGGCGGTTCTTC. Protein sequence: CSARDPGLAGVNGRFF.

This clonotype was seen repeatedly, ten times or more. V is TRBV28 and J is TRBJ1-5; 7 bases align to TRBD1. The CDR3 runs 16 residues. V gave up 10 bases and J gave up 5 bases; unmatched junction bases: 17. Germline loops: CDR1 MDHEN, CDR2 SYDVKM. The CDR3 here is CATLGRQGRQYQPQHF. CDR3 DNA: TGTGCCACCCTGGGGAGACAGGGTCGCCAGTATCAGCCCCAGCATTTT.

This clonotype showed up just a few times. Being one base from a much bigger clone, this may be a read error. This chain uses TRBV20-1 with TRBJ1-5, with a weak D call TRBD1 (5 bases). The V end lost 3 bases, the J end lost 3 bases, and 18 bases lay between the germline ends. This CDR3 is 16 amino acids long. In germline, CDR1 is DFQATT, CDR2 SNEGSKA (reference sequence). CDR3 bases: TGCAGTGCTAGTTTCCAGGGTATTCTACCCAATCAGCCCCAGCATTTT. Translating gives CSASFQGILPNQPQHF.

This clonotype was detected many times. The genes are TRBV5-1 and TRBJ2-2; 9 nucleotides match TRBD1. CDR3 size: 14 residues. Looked up from germline, CDR1 is SGHRS and CDR2 is YFSETQ. With V trimmed by 4 bases and J by 6 bases, 4 bases remained unmatched. The CDR3 spells CASSPRQGAGELFF. The CDR3 DNA reads as TGCGCCAGCAGCCCCCGACAGGGGGCCGGGGAGCTGTTTTTT.

The CDR3 region is CATSDSGTSWSADTQYF. The DNA of the CDR3 is TGTGCCACCAGTGATTCCGGGACTAGCTGGAGCGCAGATACGCAGTATTTT. The chain recombines TRBV24-1 with TRBJ2-3; 9 positions agree with TRBD2. Germline trimming cut 2 bases from V and 4 bases from J; bases unmatched to any gene: 9. The CDR3 is 17 amino acids. The germline gives CDR1 KGHDR, CDR2 SFDVKD.

This chain links TRBV24-1 with TRBJ1-4, with a weak D call TRBD1 (5 bases). Looked up from germline, CDR1 is KGHDR and CDR2 is SFDVKD. V shed 0 bases and J shed 8 bases, with 6 bases lying between them. The CDR3 runs to 13 residues. This CDR3 reads CATSDLGAEKLFF. The CDR3 nucleotides are TGTGCCACCAGTGATTTGGGGGCCGAAAAACTGTTTTTT.

The chain employs TRBV29-1 and TRBJ2-7; maybe TRBD2 (6 bases). Trimming stripped 0 bases from V and 0 bases from J, with 9 bases between. The CDR3 is made up of 14 amino acids. The V gene's germline CDR1 is SQVTM and CDR2 ANQGSEA. The CDR3 DNA reads TGCAGCGTTGAAGATTACGGGAGCTCCTACGAGCAGTACTTC. Translation: CSVEDYGSSYEQYF.

As to this clonotype: Because the CDR3 is missing its conserved closing phenylalanine or tryptophan, this is likely a read error. No DNA is shown, since the ends of the CDR3 on it are uncertain; the CDR3 is the one TCRdb lists. J is TRBJ1-2 and V is TRBV2. The germline gives CDR1 SNHLY, CDR2 FYNNEI. The CDR3 sequence runs 13 residues, both termini included. CDR3 sequence: CASSSPWASGGLE.

This clonotype was seen at least ten times. V usage is TRBV6-2 or TRBV6-3 and J usage is TRBJ1-6, with D possibly matching TRBD1 (5 bases). Germline V gives CDR1 MNHEY, CDR2 SVGEGT. Trimming left V 2 bases short and J 5 bases short, with 10 bases between. The CDR3 is 15 residues long. In nucleotides, the CDR3 is TGTGCCAGCAGTTACAAGACAGTCCATAATTCACCCCTCCACTTT. It codes for CASSYKTVHNSPLHF.

This clonotype was seen at least ten times. The chain uses TRBV15 and TRBJ2-7; D is unresolved. The germline V gene has CDR1 LNHNV and CDR2 YYDKDF (reference sequence). The CDR3 runs to 14 residues. Trimming shortened V by 1 base and J by 1 base, and 8 bases separated the two germline ends. The CDR3 nucleotides read TGTGCCACCAGCAGAGGAGGAGAATCCTACGAGCAGTACTTC. Its translation: CATSRGGESYEQYF.

This clonotype came up many times. J is TRBJ1-4 and V is TRBV9, with 7 bases aligning to TRBD1. The CDR3 has 15 residues. V dropped 4 bases and J dropped 4; count of bases not matched to a gene: 7. Germline CDR1 is SGDLS and CDR2 is YYNGEE. The chain's CDR3 is CASSPKGQINEKLFF. The CDR3 bases are TGTGCCAGCAGCCCAAAGGGACAGATTAATGAAAAACTGTTTTTT.

This clonotype was recorded many times. The V call is TRBV6-6, the J call TRBJ1-2, with unresolved D. The CDR3 is 14 residues long. Germline V gives CDR1 MNHNY, CDR2 SVGAGI (reference sequence). V was trimmed by 0 bases and J by 8 bases, leaving 13 bases between them. The CDR3 DNA is TGTGCCAGCAGTTACTCGGACGCCGGCGGAGGCTACACCTTC. Protein sequence: CASSYSDAGGGYTF.

This clonotype was counted ten times or more. The V and J genes are TRBV5-5 and TRBJ2-7; D remains ambiguous. The germline V gene has CDR1 SGHKS and CDR2 YYEKEE (reference sequence). V was pared by 4 bases and J by 4 bases, with 9 bases between. This CDR3 is built from 12 residues. The CDR3 here is CASSPRQYEQYF. The CDR3 DNA sequence: TGTGCCAGCAGCCCCCGTCAGTACGAGCAGTACTTC.

This clonotype was counted ten times or more. The chain has TRBV7-8 and TRBJ2-7, with no clear D. The CDR3 extends over 14 amino acids. Trimming cost V 2 bases and J 3 bases, with 11 bases left between them. In germline, CDR1 is SGHVS, CDR2 FQNEAQ. The CDR3 bases are TGTGCCAGCAGCTTAAGGGCATCCATCTACGAGCAGTACTTC. Encoded protein: CASSLRASIYEQYF.